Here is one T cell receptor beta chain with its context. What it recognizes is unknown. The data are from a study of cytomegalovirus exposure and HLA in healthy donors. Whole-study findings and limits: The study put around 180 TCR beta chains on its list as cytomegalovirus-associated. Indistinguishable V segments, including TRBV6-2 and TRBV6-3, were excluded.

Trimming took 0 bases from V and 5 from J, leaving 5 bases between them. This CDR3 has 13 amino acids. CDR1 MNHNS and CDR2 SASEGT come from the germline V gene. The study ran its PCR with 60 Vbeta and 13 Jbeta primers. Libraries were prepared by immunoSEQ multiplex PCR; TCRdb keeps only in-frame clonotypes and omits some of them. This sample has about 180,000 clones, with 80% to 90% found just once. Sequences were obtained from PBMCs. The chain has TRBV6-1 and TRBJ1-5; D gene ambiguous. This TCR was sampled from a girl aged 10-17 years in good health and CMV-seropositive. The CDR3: CASSEAPDQPQHF. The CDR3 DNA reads TGTGCCAGCAGTGAAGCGCCGGATCAGCCCCAGCATTTT.